This TCR beta chain was profiled in a study of Ad26.COV2.S vaccination and SARS-CoV-2 variants. CDR3 length: 15 amino acids. CDR1 and CDR2 from the germline V gene are SNHLY and FYNNEI. V was cut by 3 bases and J by 4 bases, with 10 bases left in between. Treatment reported: about 20 received Ad26.COV2.S at low or high dose, single or two shots; roughly 5 received placebo; per-sample allocation not given. Sampling took place 63 days after the first vaccine or placebo injection. Only in-frame clones appear in the TCRdb table, and some are missing; sequencing was by immunoSEQ multiplex PCR. The sample carries a few hundred thousand clones, approximately 90% recorded once.

The chain couples TRBV2 to TRBJ1-6, with D maybe TRBD1 (5 bases). The sample was peripheral blood, taken in a trial of Ad26.COV2.S vaccine versus placebo. This sequence was found in a person aged 18-65 years who received the Ad26.COV2.S COVID-19 vaccine or a placebo. CDR3 bases: TGTGCCAGCAGTGAGGACGGGACTTATAATTCACCCCTCCACTTT. Translated: CASSEDGTYNSPLHF.